This entry describes one T cell receptor beta chain. What it recognizes is unknown. A read error may produce the germline difference seen at one junction end. These data belong to a study of immune heterogeneity within non-small cell lung tumors. The study's findings and limits: Correlation analysis showed that local T-cell clonality was moderately but significantly associated with local tumor mutational burden (R roughly 0.32). Individual patients had largely distinct high-frequency T-cell receptor beta clonotypes.

The length of the CDR3 is 17 residues. The V gene's germline CDR1 is LNHDA and CDR2 SQIVND (reference sequence). Each sample used approximately 0.55 ug of genomic DNA from bulk tumor tissue. Several biopsies were spaced far apart within each primary tumor and obtained as surgery took place. The cohort was untreated, with newly diagnosed non-small cell lung cancer undergoing curative surgery. A first 10-cycle multiplex round used 32 V-gene and 13 J-gene primers on TCR beta CDR3. MiXCR, run by TCRdb on the multiplex PCR reads, gives a single entry per CDR3 protein. The sample gives about 34,000 distinct CDR3 sequences, around 30% of which show up once; approximately 3.9% is in the top ten.

The material sequenced was lung tumor tissue. The receptor's source is a man aged 35 to 55 with non-small cell lung cancer. The rearrangement links TRBV19 to TRBJ2-4; 15 positions match TRBD2. The CDR3 sequence is CASSKGLAGGEGYIQYF. In DNA form, the CDR3 reads TGTGCCAGCAGTAAGGGACTAGCGGGAGGAGAGGGGTACATTCAGTACTTC.